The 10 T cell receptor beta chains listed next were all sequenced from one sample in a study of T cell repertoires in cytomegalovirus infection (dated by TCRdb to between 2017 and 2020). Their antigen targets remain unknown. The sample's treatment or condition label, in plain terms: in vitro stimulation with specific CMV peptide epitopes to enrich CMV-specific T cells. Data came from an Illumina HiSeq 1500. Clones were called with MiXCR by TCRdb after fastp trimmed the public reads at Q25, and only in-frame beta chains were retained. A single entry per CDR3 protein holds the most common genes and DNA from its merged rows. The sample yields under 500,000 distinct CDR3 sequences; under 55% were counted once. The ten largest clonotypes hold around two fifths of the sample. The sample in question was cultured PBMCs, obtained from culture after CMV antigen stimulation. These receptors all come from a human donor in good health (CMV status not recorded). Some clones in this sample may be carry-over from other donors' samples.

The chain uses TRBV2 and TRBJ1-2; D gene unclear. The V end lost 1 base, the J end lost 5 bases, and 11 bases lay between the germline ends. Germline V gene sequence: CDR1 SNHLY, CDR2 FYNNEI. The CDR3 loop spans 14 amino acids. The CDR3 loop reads CASSEGLVAYGYTF. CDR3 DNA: TGTGCCAGCAGTGAAGGACTGGTGGCGTATGGCTACACCTTC.

CDR3 sequence reads: CASSLGGGAPYGYTF. The CDR3 DNA is TGTGCCAGCAGCTTGGGGGGGGGAGCCCCATATGGCTACACCTTC. This sequence joins TRBV5-6 and TRBJ1-2, with D possibly matching TRBD1 (5 bases). This CDR3 is built from 15 residues. Germline V CDR1 and CDR2: SGHDT, YYEEEE. V gave up 0 bases and J gave up 5 bases, with 14 bases separating them. The whole variable domain, filled in from reference TRBV5-6 and TRBJ1-2, reads DAGVTQSPTHLIKTRGQQVTLRCSPKSGHDTVSWYQQALGQGPQFIFQYYEEEERQRGNFPDRFSGHQFPNYSSELNVNALLLGDSALYLCASSLGGGAPYGYTFGSGTRLTVV.

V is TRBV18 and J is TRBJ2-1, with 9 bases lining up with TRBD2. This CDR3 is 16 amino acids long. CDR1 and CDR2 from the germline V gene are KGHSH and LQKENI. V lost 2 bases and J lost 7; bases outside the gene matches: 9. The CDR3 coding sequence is TGTGCCAGCTCACCAGAGATAGGACTAGCGCCGAATGAGCAGTTCTTC. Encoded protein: CASSPEIGLAPNEQFF.

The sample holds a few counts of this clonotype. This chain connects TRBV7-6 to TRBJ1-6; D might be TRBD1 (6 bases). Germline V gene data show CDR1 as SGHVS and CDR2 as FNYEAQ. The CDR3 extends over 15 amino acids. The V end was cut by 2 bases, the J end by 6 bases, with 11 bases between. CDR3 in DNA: TGTGCCAGCAGCTTAAACGAGGGGGGTAATTCACCCCTCCACTTT. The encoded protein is CASSLNEGGNSPLHF.

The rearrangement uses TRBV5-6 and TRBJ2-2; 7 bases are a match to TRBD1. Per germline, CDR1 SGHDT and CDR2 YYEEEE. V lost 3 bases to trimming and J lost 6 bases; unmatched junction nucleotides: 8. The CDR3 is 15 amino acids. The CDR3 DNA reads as TGTGCCAGCAGCTCAGCAGACAGGGTGGCCGGGGAGCTGTTTTTT. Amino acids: CASSSADRVAGELFF.

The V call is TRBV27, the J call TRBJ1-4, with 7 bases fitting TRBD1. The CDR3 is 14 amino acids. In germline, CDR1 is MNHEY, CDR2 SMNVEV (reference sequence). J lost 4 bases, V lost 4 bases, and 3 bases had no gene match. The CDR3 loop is CASSSGQINEKLFF. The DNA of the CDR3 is TGTGCCAGCAGTTCGGGACAGATTAATGAAAAACTGTTTTTT.

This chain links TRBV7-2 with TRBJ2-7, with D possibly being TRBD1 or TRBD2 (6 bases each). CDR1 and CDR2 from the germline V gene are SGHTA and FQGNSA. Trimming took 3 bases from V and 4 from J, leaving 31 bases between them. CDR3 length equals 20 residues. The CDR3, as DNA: TGTGCCAGCAGCTTTCCCGTCACTGGGACACCCCGAGGGGGGTTATACGAGCAGTACTTC. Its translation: CASSFPVTGTPRGGLYEQYF.

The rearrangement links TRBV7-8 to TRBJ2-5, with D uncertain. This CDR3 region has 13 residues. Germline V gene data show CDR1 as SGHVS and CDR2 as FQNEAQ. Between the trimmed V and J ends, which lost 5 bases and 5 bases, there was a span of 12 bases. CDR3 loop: CASSVRALETQYF. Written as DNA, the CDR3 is TGTGCCAGCAGCGTTCGAGCGTTGGAGACCCAGTACTTC.

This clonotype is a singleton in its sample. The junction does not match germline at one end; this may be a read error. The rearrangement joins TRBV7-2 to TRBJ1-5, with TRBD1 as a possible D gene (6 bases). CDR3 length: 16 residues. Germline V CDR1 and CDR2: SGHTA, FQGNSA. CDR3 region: CANSLDLGTPSRPQHF. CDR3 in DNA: TGTGCCAACAGCTTGGATCTAGGGACACCATCGAGGCCCCAGCATTTT.

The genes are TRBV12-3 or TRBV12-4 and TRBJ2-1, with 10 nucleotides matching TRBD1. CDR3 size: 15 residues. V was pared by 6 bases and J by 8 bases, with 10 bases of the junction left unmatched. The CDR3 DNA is TGTGCCAGCAGCTGGGACAGGGGTCCCCTGTATGAGCAGTTCTTC. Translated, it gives CASSWDRGPLYEQFF.